This record covers a single T cell receptor (beta chain). Its antigen is unidentified. This entry belongs to a study of T-cell memory formation after mild COVID-19. The authors produced TCR alpha and TCR beta cDNA libraries with sample barcodes and UMIs by 5'RACE using constant-segment primers. One entry per CDR3 protein, called by TCRdb with MiXCR from the 5' RACE reads. The sample carries over 150,000 distinct CDR3 sequences, 13% recorded once. The study's findings and limits: Contracting clones from day 15 to 85 showed balanced CD4/CD8; later expanders favored CD4+. Contracting clones localized mainly to CM and EM when CD4+ and mainly to EMRA when CD8+. That cross-reactive memory joined was suggested by some responding clones appearing in pre-infection memory.

CDR1 and CDR2 (germline): MGHRA, YSYEKL. V was pared by 0 bases and J by 4 bases, with 12 bases between. This CDR3 has 15 residues. The chain combines TRBV4-1 with TRBJ2-5, with a possible D match to TRBD1 (6 bases). Material: PBMCs or a T cell subset sorted from them (not recorded which). The TCR comes from a man aged 18 to 29 who had mild COVID-19 (a few samples of this study predate the infection). Cell type and time point are not known. This CDR3 reads CASSQEGALGETQYF. CDR3 sequence (DNA): TGCGCCAGCAGCCAAGAGGGGGCTTTGGGAGAGACCCAGTACTTC.